This record concerns one T cell receptor (beta chain) sequence. This entry comes from a study of blood T cell repertoires in COVID-19. Study information: COVID-19 samples from acute and convalescent phases originated in the United States, Italy and Spain. T cells, B-cell-depleted T cells, or PBMCs supplied cDNA or gDNA.

Here immunoSEQ multiplex PCR was the method, and the copy in TCRdb shows in-frame clones only, minus some. The sample carries a few hundred thousand clones, roughly 90% recorded once. There are 14 residues in the CDR3. Germline V gene lookup returns CDR1 LNHDA and CDR2 SQIVND (reference sequence). V dropped 7 bases and J dropped 3 bases, with 16 bases sitting between them. Grouping used clinical history reported by participants in a survey and questionnaire. Recovered status in Cohort 3 required two negative PCRs, clearance, or symptom resolution. Sequenced input: PBMCs or T cells enriched from blood (not recorded which). The clonotype was recovered from a woman aged 40 to 50 who had recovered from COVID-19. This sequence joins TRBV19 and TRBJ2-7, with D possibly matching TRBD2 (5 bases). CDR3 sequence (DNA): TGTGCCAGTAACGCGGGCCCAGGTGGCTACGAGCAGTACTTC. This sequence encodes CASNAGPGGYEQYF.